This T cell receptor (beta chain) was found in a study of cytomegalovirus exposure and HLA in healthy donors. V lost 5 bases to trimming and J lost 5 bases; unmatched junction nucleotides: 3. The germline gives CDR1 MNHEY, CDR2 SMNVEV (reference sequence). The CDR3 loop spans 13 amino acids. A multiplex PCR was run with 60 Vbeta primers and 13 Jbeta primers. Clones were sequenced by immunoSEQ multiplex PCR, and TCRdb holds only the in-frame ones, with some missing. The table lists some 150,000 clones, roughly 9.6% of them singletons. The sequence was collected from a middle-aged woman in good health and CMV-seropositive. The chain joins TRBV27 to TRBJ1-2; TRBD1 aligns across 9 bases. Sequenced sample: PBMCs. Here the CDR3 reads CASSPGTGYGYTF. In DNA form, the CDR3 reads TGTGCCAGCAGTCCAGGGACAGGGTATGGCTACACCTTC.